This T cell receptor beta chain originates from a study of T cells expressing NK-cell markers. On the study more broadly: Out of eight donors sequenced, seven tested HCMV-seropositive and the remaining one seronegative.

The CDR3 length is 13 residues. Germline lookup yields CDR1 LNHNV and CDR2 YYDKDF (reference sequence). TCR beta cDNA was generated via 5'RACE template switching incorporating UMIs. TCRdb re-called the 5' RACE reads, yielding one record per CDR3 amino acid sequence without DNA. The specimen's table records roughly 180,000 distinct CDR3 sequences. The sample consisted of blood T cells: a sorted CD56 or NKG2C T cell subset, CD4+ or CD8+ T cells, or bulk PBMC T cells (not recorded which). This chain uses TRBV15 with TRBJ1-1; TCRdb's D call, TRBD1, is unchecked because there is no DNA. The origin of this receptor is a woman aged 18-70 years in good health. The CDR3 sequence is CATSRDQQGKAFF.